This entry features one TCR beta chain sequence. Indicated time point: pretreatment peripheral blood. The patients had locally advanced or metastatic urothelial carcinoma. Each patient supplied 1 to 8 pretreatment and on-treatment samples. The data stem from a study of PD-L1 blockade in urothelial cancer. Study-wide context: Blood was tested 3 weeks (second dose) and 6 weeks into treatment.

This CDR3 is built from 17 residues. The V end was cut by 3 bases, the J end by 8 bases, with 21 bases between. Germline V lookup: CDR1 SGDLS, CDR2 YYNGEE. Clones were read by immunoSEQ multiplex PCR, and TCRdb kept only the in-frame ones, dropping some. The repertoire has about 51,000 clones, around 84% of them found once; the top ten carry roughly 22%. This chain joins TRBV9 and TRBJ1-6, with D tentatively TRBD1 (6 bases). The sequenced sample was PBMCs, obtained around atezolizumab (anti-PD-L1) treatment. This TCR was sampled from a man aged 55-75 years with urothelial cancer. Here the CDR3 reads CASSADARGTFYSPLHF. As DNA, the CDR3 is TGTGCCAGCAGCGCGGATGCGCGTGGGACATTTTATTCACCCCTCCACTTT. Full variable domain (outside the CDR3, taken from reference TRBV9 and TRBJ1-6): DSGVTQTPKHLITATGQRVTLRCSPRSGDLSVYWYQQSLDQGLQFLIQYYNGEERAKGNILERFSAQQFPDLHSELNLSSLELGDSALYFCASSADARGTFYSPLHFGNGTRLTVT.